This entry lists 3 T cell receptor beta chains sequenced from one sample in a study of cytomegalovirus exposure and HLA in healthy donors. The PCR contained 60 Vbeta and 13 Jbeta primers. Libraries were prepared by immunoSEQ multiplex PCR; TCRdb keeps only in-frame clonotypes and omits some of them. The sample lists 150,000 to 200,000 clones; roughly 83% were seen once. Sequencing used PBMCs. These receptors were obtained from a woman between 50 and 59 years old in good health and CMV-seronegative.

The rearrangement joins TRBV7-2 to TRBJ2-1, with 15 bases lining up with TRBD2. The CDR3 has 15 amino acids. Germline CDR1 is SGHTA and CDR2 is FQGNSA. V gave up 5 bases and J gave up 9 bases; unmatched junction bases: 5. This CDR3 reads CASSLQGLAGGEQFF. The CDR3 DNA is TGTGCCAGCAGCCTCCAGGGACTAGCGGGAGGTGAGCAGTTCTTC.

A few counts support this clone. The V call is TRBV2, the J call TRBJ1-2; the D is unclear. CDR3 size: 14 residues. Germline CDR1 is SNHLY and CDR2 is FYNNEI. Trimming removed 2 bases at V and 4 bases at J, with 11 bases between. The chain's CDR3 is CASSEPPGSYGYTF. The CDR3 DNA is TGTGCCAGCAGTGAACCACCGGGATCCTATGGCTACACCTTC.

The gene calls are TRBV29-1 and TRBJ1-1; 9 positions agree with TRBD1. The junction had 10 bases not matched to a gene; V was cut back by 5 bases and J by 12 bases. Germline values: CDR1 SQVTM, CDR2 ANQGSEA. The CDR3 has 12 amino acids. In DNA form, the CDR3 reads TGCAGCGTTATCATCGGACAGGGGAAGTCTTTCTTT. Encoded protein: CSVIIGQGKSFF.